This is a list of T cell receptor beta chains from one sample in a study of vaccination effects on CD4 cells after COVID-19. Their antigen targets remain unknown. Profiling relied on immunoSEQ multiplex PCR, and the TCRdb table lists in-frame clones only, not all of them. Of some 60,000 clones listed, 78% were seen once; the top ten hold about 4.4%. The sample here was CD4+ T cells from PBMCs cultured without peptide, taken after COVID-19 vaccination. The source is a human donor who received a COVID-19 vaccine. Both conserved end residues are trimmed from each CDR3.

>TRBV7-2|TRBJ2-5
ASSLAGGLGTQY
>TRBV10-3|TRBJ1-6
AISESGVGNSPLH
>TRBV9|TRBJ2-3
ASSVRADTQY
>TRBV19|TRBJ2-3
ASSPGTVTDTQY
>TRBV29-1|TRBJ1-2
SVGKGILENNGYT
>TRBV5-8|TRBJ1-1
ASPQDRGAEAF
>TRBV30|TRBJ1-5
AWSTGPNQPQH
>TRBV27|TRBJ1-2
ASRRTGTGYGYT
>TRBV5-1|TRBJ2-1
ASSLNLDEQF
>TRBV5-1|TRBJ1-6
ASSVDRAGGSPLH
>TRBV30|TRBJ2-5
AWTWGGRGTQY
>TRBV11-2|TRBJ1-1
ASSLVHIYTEAF
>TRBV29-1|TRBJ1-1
SVPGSGSP
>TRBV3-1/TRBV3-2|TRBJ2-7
ASSQASGRGASYEQY
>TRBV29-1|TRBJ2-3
SVPGQGLNTQY
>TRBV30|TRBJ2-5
AWKMAGDVETQY
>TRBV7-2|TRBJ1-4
ASSLVPGGRANEKLF
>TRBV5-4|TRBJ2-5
ASSLMLAGVQWETQY